This T cell receptor beta chain stems from a study of graft-versus-host responses after intestinal transplantation. Turning to the study itself: Each recipient received a multivisceral, liver-intestinal, or isolated intestinal graft. Whole-study results and caveats: Where graft-donor T cell macrochimerism was present, patients had high graft-versus-host to host-versus-graft clonal ratios in allografts.

TCRdb's copy holds only in-frame clones and misses some; the assay was immunoSEQ multiplex PCR. The sample has about 120,000 clones; approximately 90% are singletons. Comments on this clone: Antigen unknown.

The CDR3 is 15 amino acids. Germline CDR1 reads SGDLS; CDR2 reads YYNGEE. V trimming: 0 bases; J trimming: 5 bases; junction bases outside the gene matches: 5. The clonotype was recovered from a human donor who received an intestinal transplant. V usage is TRBV9 and J usage is TRBJ2-1, with TRBD2 matching over 7 bases. The specimen was unstimulated CD4+ T cells sorted from spleen or lymph node cells, collected before intestinal transplant. The CDR3 protein is CASSVVLAGDNEQFF. The CDR3 bases are TGTGCCAGCAGCGTAGTCCTCGCGGGGGACAATGAGCAGTTCTTC.